The table lists the clone carrying this TCR beta chain with many counts. What it recognizes is unknown. The CDR3 has 14 amino acids. The germline V gene has CDR1 SGHTA and CDR2 FQGNSA. The ends were cut back, 1 base at V and 1 base at J, with 7 bases in the middle. Time point of the sample: sample taken at primary tumor resection. Samples came from approximately 65 TRACERx patients with untreated early-stage lung cancer. Unsorted whole RNA samples from tumor, nontumor lung or frozen PBMC were sequenced. This record belongs to a study of spatial heterogeneity in lung cancer. Across the whole study: A consistent excess of beta-chain over alpha-chain sequences was detected.

Study-level results: Relative to follow-up, resection was when ubiquitous expanded tumor TCRs appeared more in blood.

TCRdb ran MiXCR on the 5' RACE reads and lists one entry per CDR3 protein. Among about 7,000 distinct CDR3 sequences listed, roughly 7.2% were seen once. Sequences were derived from PBMCs, sampled at surgery. The J gene is TRBJ1-1, the V gene TRBV7-2; D gene ambiguous. The receptor was isolated from a male donor with early-stage non-small cell lung cancer. The CDR3 DNA reads as TGTGCCAGCAGCTTAGGCGGGGAGAACACTGAAGCTTTCTTT. Protein: CASSLGGENTEAFF.